The 12 T cell receptor beta chains presented below share a single source sample, sequenced in a study of STAT5B mutations in CD4+ large granular lymphocyte leukemia (dated by TCRdb to 2021 to 2024). Libraries were constructed by the immunoSEQ multiplex PCR assay. Here the immuneACCESS table is served through TCRdb, limited to in-frame sequences with V and J called. Missing clones are a known gap in these copies; in checked studies unresolved V genes cover under half, and the rest lacks a known reason. For this sample the table gives about 25,000 clones, of which under 90% were detected only once. Clones ranked in the top ten supply 0.25% to 0.4% of the sample. The sample comprised CD4+ T cells from blood buffy coats. These receptors were obtained from a human donor in good health.

The chain combines TRBV30 with TRBJ2-1, with D possibly being TRBD2 (7 bases). CDR1 is GTSNPN, CDR2 SVGIG, per germline (reference sequence). Trimming shortened V by 4 bases and J by 7 bases, and 14 bases separated the two germline ends. The length of the CDR3 is 13 residues. The CDR3 sequence: CAWTSGGGNEQFF. CDR3 coding DNA: TGTGCCTGGACTAGCGGAGGGGGGAATGAGCAGTTCTTC.

The chain employs TRBV7-2 and TRBJ2-7; D is perhaps TRBD2 (5 bases). Trimming took 5 bases from V and 7 from J, leaving 15 bases between them. The CDR3 runs 13 residues. The V gene's germline CDR1 is SGHTA and CDR2 FQGNSA. The CDR3 DNA reads TGTGCCAGCAGCACTAGTGGCGATGGGGAGCAGTACTTC. Residues: CASSTSGDGEQYF.

This chain links TRBV10-3 with TRBJ2-1; maybe TRBD1 (5 bases). The CDR3 runs 17 residues. Trimming took off 3 bases at V and 0 bases at J, with 15 bases between the two ends. CDR1 ENHRY and CDR2 SYGVKD come from the germline V gene. CDR3 nucleotide sequence: TGTGCCATCAGTGAAAGCAGGGTGATGAGCTCCTACAATGAGCAGTTCTTC. Its protein product is CAISESRVMSSYNEQFF.

The chain links TRBV29-1 to TRBJ2-6, with D possibly being TRBD1 (6 bases). Germline assignment: CDR1 SQVTM and CDR2 ANQGSEA. This CDR3 is 17 amino acids long. Trimming stripped 8 bases from V and 3 bases from J, with 23 bases between. CDR3 nucleotide sequence: TGCAGCACTCCCCCAGGGGAGAGTCGGGTTGGGGCCAACGTCCTGACTTTC. As protein: CSTPPGESRVGANVLTF.

V is TRBV7-3 and J is TRBJ1-2; TRBD1 aligns across 10 bases. The CDR3 sequence is 17 residues long. V trimming: 1 base; J trimming: 8 bases; junction bases outside the gene matches: 13. The germline V gene encodes CDR1 SGHTA and CDR2 FQGTGA. The DNA of the CDR3 is TGTGCCAGCAGCTTAAACTCACCGGGACAGGGGATGGGGGGCTACACCTTC. Amino acid sequence: CASSLNSPGQGMGGYTF. Filled out from reference TRBV7-3 and TRBJ1-2, the complete variable domain reads GAGVSQTPSNKVTEKGKYVELRCDPISGHTALYWYRQSLGQGPEFLIYFQGTGAADDSGLPNDRFFAVRPEGSVSTLKIQRTERGDSAVYLCASSLNSPGQGMGGYTFGSGTRLTVV.

The genes are TRBV9 and TRBJ1-3; no clear D gene. The CDR3 is 12 residues long. Germline V gene lookup returns CDR1 SGDLS and CDR2 YYNGEE. Deletions cut 3 bases from V and 5 bases from J, with 6 bases between. CDR3 sequence reads: CASSATRNTIYF. The CDR3 DNA reads TGTGCCAGCAGCGCCACTCGAAACACCATATATTTT. Using reference TRBV9 and TRBJ1-3 for the parts outside the CDR3, the full variable domain is DSGVTQTPKHLITATGQRVTLRCSPRSGDLSVYWYQQSLDQGLQFLIQYYNGEERAKGNILERFSAQQFPDLHSELNLSSLELGDSALYFCASSATRNTIYFGEGSWLTVV.

This clone appeared a few times. The chain carries TRBV27 and TRBJ1-5, with 8 bases identical to TRBD1. Per the germline V gene, CDR1 is MNHEY and CDR2 is SMNVEV (reference sequence). This CDR3 has 14 amino acids. J gave up 4 bases and V 7 bases, and 6 bases lay outside the gene matches. CDR3 residues: CASKSGGENQPQHF. As DNA, the CDR3 is TGTGCCAGCAAGTCAGGGGGCGAAAATCAGCCCCAGCATTTT.

This rearrangement joins TRBV5-1 to TRBJ2-3; tentatively, D is TRBD1 (6 bases). CDR1 and CDR2 from the germline V gene are SGHRS and YFSETQ. The length of the CDR3 is 16 residues. Trimming removed 6 bases from V and 0 bases from J, with 17 bases in between. CDR3 amino acids: CASKESGTRSTDTQYF. The CDR3, as DNA: TGCGCCAGCAAAGAGTCCGGGACACGCAGCACAGATACGCAGTATTTT.

The genes are TRBV6-1 and TRBJ2-7; 10 nucleotides align to TRBD2. The V gene's germline CDR1 is MNHNS and CDR2 SASEGT. V lost 3 bases, J lost 1 base, and 3 bases stayed unmatched. The CDR3 has 15 residues. The CDR3 DNA sequence: TGTGCCAGCAGTGAGATAGCGGGGGGTTCCTACGAGCAGTACGTC. Protein product: CASSEIAGGSYEQYV.

The V call is TRBV7-3, the J call TRBJ2-3; TRBD1 is a possible D gene (6 bases). The CDR3 covers 17 residues. V lost 0 bases, J lost 1 base, and 14 bases lay in between. The germline V gene encodes CDR1 SGHTA and CDR2 FQGTGA. CDR3 protein: CASSLTGPGAGTDTQYF. CDR3 DNA: TGTGCCAGCAGCTTAACAGGCCCAGGGGCCGGCACAGATACGCAGTATTTT.

CDR3 nucleotide sequence: TGTGCCAGCTCACCAAACAGGGATGCGACCCAGTACTTC. It encodes CASSPNRDATQYF. This chain links TRBV18 with TRBJ2-5; possible D gene TRBD1, 6 bases. The CDR3 loop spans 13 amino acids. The V and J ends lost 2 bases and 7 bases respectively, with 11 bases between them. CDR1 is KGHSH and CDR2 is LQKENI in the germline V gene.

This clone came up once. The J gene is TRBJ2-3, the V gene TRBV10-2, with TRBD2 identical over 9 bases. The V gene's germline CDR1 is WSHSY and CDR2 SAAADI. The CDR3 sequence is 18 residues long. Germline trimming cut 3 bases from V and 4 bases from J; bases unmatched to any gene: 14. CDR3 in amino acids: CASSETSYRGLASDTQYF. DNA of the CDR3: TGCGCCAGCAGTGAAACGTCATACAGGGGACTAGCTTCAGATACGCAGTATTTT.